Included here is one T cell receptor (beta chain) sequence, with context. The record originates from a study of blood T cell repertoires in COVID-19. Whole-study context: Samples representing acute and convalescent COVID-19 were sourced from the United States, Italy and Spain. The analysed material was cDNA or gDNA that came from T cells, B-cell-depleted T cells, or PBMCs.

Authors' methods: Reference gene primer amplification in the assay estimated nucleated cell counts. The data were produced by immunoSEQ multiplex PCR, yet TCRdb's version contains in-frame clones alone and is incomplete. For V, J and clone size, that table is used; D and trimming come from the DNA. The sample lists about 170,000 clones, roughly 86% occurring once. Germline-derived CDR1 and CDR2 are SGHRS and YFSETQ. The CDR3 has 15 amino acids. V lost 1 base, J lost 2 bases, and 12 bases lay in between. Seattle enrolled patients during active infection and tracked them longitudinally. The V gene is TRBV5-1, the J gene TRBJ2-5; tentatively, D is TRBD2 (5 bases). The clonotype was recovered from a woman older than 75 with COVID-19, enrolled during active disease. The sample taken for sequencing was peripheral blood. CDR3 protein: CASSLSIANQETQYF. CDR3 in DNA: TGCGCCAGCAGCTTGAGTATAGCGAATCAAGAGACCCAGTACTTC.